The table lists the clone carrying this T cell receptor (beta chain) with a few counts. These data come from a study of blood T cells in healthy people across ages. Across the study: For every two T cells, template switching captured about one barcoded beta molecule.

Total RNA extracted from each sample amounted to at least 6 micrograms. It was with a sample-barcoded 5' primer and a J-beta primer mix that a second PCR of about 6 to 12 cycles was run. TCRdb re-called the 5' RACE reads with MiXCR, one entry per CDR3 protein. The sample contains fewer than 900,000 distinct CDR3 sequences, approximately 50% of which appear only once. Sequences were obtained from blood. The clonotype comes from an older woman in good health.

The CDR3 sequence: CASSDSRGTGFLNEQFF. The CDR3 bases are TGTGCCAGCAGTGATTCCCGTGGGACAGGGTTTTTGAATGAGCAGTTCTTC. The rearrangement uses TRBV25-1 and TRBJ2-1, with 9 bases fitting TRBD1. The CDR3 covers 17 residues. CDR1 MGHDK and CDR2 SYGVNS come from the germline V gene. V gave up 3 bases and J gave up 7 bases; unmatched junction bases: 13.